What follows describes a single TCR beta chain. This record comes from a study of Ad26.COV2.S vaccination and SARS-CoV-2 variants. CDR3 length: 16 amino acids. Germline CDR1 SGHVS, CDR2 FQNEAQ. Trimming pared 5 bases from V and 3 bases from J, leaving 16 bases between. The treatment: around 19 received Ad26.COV2.S at low or high dose, single or two shots; about 5 received placebo; per-sample allocation not given. The samples were gathered on day 63 after the first injection of vaccine or placebo. Libraries were prepared by immunoSEQ multiplex PCR; TCRdb keeps only in-frame clonotypes and omits some of them. The sample contains about 350,000 clones, around 88% of which appear only once.

The material was peripheral blood, obtained in a trial of Ad26.COV2.S vaccine versus placebo. The V and J genes are TRBV7-8 and TRBJ1-4, with D maybe TRBD1 (5 bases). The receptor's source is a person aged 18-60 years who received the Ad26.COV2.S COVID-19 vaccine or a placebo. CDR3 sequence (DNA): TGTGCCAGCAGCCCCTTACCGGGGGGGGCTAATGAAAAACTGTTTTTT. The encoded protein is CASSPLPGGANEKLFF.